Listed here are 18 T cell receptor beta chains from one sample, sequenced in a study of Tregs in tolerant kidney transplant recipients. Clones were read by immunoSEQ multiplex PCR, and TCRdb kept only the in-frame ones, dropping some. Of some 66,000 clones detected, 92% appear once; the ten largest clones hold approximately 10%. The sample here was CD8+ T cells from blood, taken before the transplant. These receptors were taken from a human donor who received a combined kidney and bone marrow transplant.

V gene TRBV29-1 combines with J gene TRBJ2-2; 9 bases line up with TRBD1. After removal of 6 bases from V and 7 bases from J, the junction contained 12 bases not matched to a gene. The CDR3 extends over 15 amino acids. Germline V gene lookup returns CDR1 SQVTM and CDR2 ANQGSEA. The CDR3 DNA is TGCAGCGTCACCCCCGGGACAGGGAGCATCGGGGAGCTGTTTTTT. It yields the protein CSVTPGTGSIGELFF.

This chain joins TRBV5-6 and TRBJ2-1; 7 nucleotides line up with TRBD1. The CDR3 loop spans 15 amino acids. Germline assignment: CDR1 SGHDT and CDR2 YYEEEE. V was pared by 3 bases and J by 0 bases, with 3 bases of the junction left unmatched. The CDR3 DNA reads TGTGCCAGCAGCTACCGGGACAGCTCCTACAATGAGCAGTTCTTC. Protein: CASSYRDSSYNEQFF.

V is TRBV28 and J is TRBJ2-3; D gene ambiguous. The length of the CDR3 is 13 residues. V was clipped by 1 base and J by 6 bases, with 8 bases between them. Germline V gives CDR1 MDHEN, CDR2 SYDVKM. The CDR3 here is CASSLYRRDTQYF. CDR3 nucleotides: TGTGCCAGCAGTTTATATCGTCGGGATACGCAGTATTTT. Supplemented by reference TRBV28 and TRBJ2-3, the full variable domain reads DVKVTQSSRYLVKRTGEKVFLECVQDMDHENMFWYRQDPGLGLRLIYFSYDVKMKEKGDIPEGYSVSREKKERFSLILESASTNQTSMYLCASSLYRRDTQYFGPGTRLTVL.

The V gene is TRBV30, the J gene TRBJ1-1; D is uncertain. Per germline, CDR1 GTSNPN and CDR2 SVGIG (reference sequence). V lost 0 bases and J lost 1, with 6 bases in between. The CDR3 runs to 13 residues. In nucleotides, the CDR3 is TGTGCCTGGAGTGTACCCGGGAACACTGAAGCTTTCTTT. Its protein product is CAWSVPGNTEAFF.

This clone was picked up a small number of times. The rearrangement uses TRBV19 and TRBJ1-1; 10 nucleotides agree with TRBD1. The CDR3 is 15 amino acids. Unmatched junction bases numbered 6, after V lost 8 bases and J lost 0 bases. Germline V gene data show CDR1 as LNHDA and CDR2 as SQIVND (reference sequence). CDR3 sequence (DNA): TGTGCCAGTGGTGAGGGACAGGGGATGAACACTGAAGCTTTCTTT. Protein sequence: CASGEGQGMNTEAFF.

J is TRBJ1-2 and V is TRBV28, with D hard to call. Germline loops: CDR1 MDHEN, CDR2 SYDVKM. The CDR3 has 14 residues. Trimming shortened V by 1 base and J by 2 bases, and 8 bases separated the two germline ends. The CDR3 region has the DNA TGTGCCAGCAGTTTATACGACACCAACTATGGCTACACCTTC. This codes for CASSLYDTNYGYTF.

This chain connects TRBV5-4 to TRBJ2-5, with D possibly TRBD2 on 5 matching bases. CDR3 length: 11 amino acids. Per the germline V gene, CDR1 is SGHNT and CDR2 is YYREEE (reference sequence). Trimming removed 5 bases from V and 5 bases from J, with 7 bases in between. Here the CDR3 DNA reads TGTGCCAGCAGACTAGGGGAGACCCAGTACTTC. This gives the protein CASRLGETQYF.

DNA for the CDR3: TGTGCCAGCCAACTAGCGGGGGGCCCGGATACGCAGTATTTT. As protein: CASQLAGGPDTQYF. The chain recombines TRBV2 with TRBJ2-3, with 12 positions matching TRBD2. Germline CDR1 and CDR2: SNHLY and FYNNEI. The CDR3 has 14 amino acids. V was pared by 8 bases and J by 6 bases, with 6 bases of the junction left unmatched.

The rearrangement links TRBV2 to TRBJ1-5; D call uncertain. The CDR3 contains 14 residues. From germline, CDR1 is SNHLY and CDR2 FYNNEI. The V and J ends lost 10 bases and 4 bases respectively, with 17 bases between them. The chain's CDR3 is CATKADLWNQPQHF. DNA of the CDR3: TGTGCCACCAAGGCGGATTTATGGAATCAGCCCCAGCATTTT.

J is TRBJ1-1 and V is TRBV9; perhaps TRBD1 as D (6 bases). There are 13 residues in the CDR3. Germline CDR1 SGDLS, CDR2 YYNGEE. V was shortened by 3 bases and J by 7 bases, with 13 bases between the two germline ends. CDR3 amino acids: CASSAQGGYEAFF. CDR3 sequence (DNA): TGTGCCAGCAGCGCACAGGGAGGGTATGAAGCTTTCTTT. Complete variable domain (other parts from reference TRBV9 and TRBJ1-1): DSGVTQTPKHLITATGQRVTLRCSPRSGDLSVYWYQQSLDQGLQFLIQYYNGEERAKGNILERFSAQQFPDLHSELNLSSLELGDSALYFCASSAQGGYEAFFGQGTRLTVV.

This clone was seen only once. The chain recombines TRBV4-3 with TRBJ1-1; D might be TRBD1 (6 bases). This CDR3 is 14 amino acids long. From germline, CDR1 is LGHNA and CDR2 YSLEER. Trimming took off 1 base at V and 7 bases at J, with 13 bases between the two ends. The CDR3 reads CASSQALNRDEAFF. In DNA, the CDR3 is TGCGCCAGCAGCCAAGCTCTTAACAGGGATGAAGCTTTCTTT.

In DNA, the CDR3 is TGTGCCAGCAGCCGACCCGACCTTCTAGCGGGAGGGCTGCCGGGCTACAATGAGCAGTTCTTC. This translates into CASSRPDLLAGGLPGYNEQFF. V and J are TRBV21-1 and TRBJ2-1; TRBD2 is taken as the D call from the table, unchecked against the DNA. TRBV21-1 is deemed a pseudogene. The CDR3 totals 21 residues.

The rearrangement uses TRBV4-1 and TRBJ2-3; TRBD2 matches 10 bases. Germline V gene lookup returns CDR1 MGHRA and CDR2 YSYEKL. This CDR3 region has 16 residues. J gave up 3 bases and V 1 base, and 4 bases lay outside the gene matches. In DNA, the CDR3 is TGCGCCAGCAGCCAAGCCAGCGGGGGGGCAACAGATACGCAGTATTTT. Protein sequence: CASSQASGGATDTQYF.

The V gene is TRBV7-3, the J gene TRBJ2-2; 14 bases agree with TRBD2. Germline CDR1 SGHTA, CDR2 FQGTGA. This CDR3 region has 16 residues. Trimming at V came to 5 bases and at J to 6 bases, leaving 5 bases not matched to a gene. The CDR3 sequence: CASSRLAGGPAGELFF. The CDR3 DNA is TGTGCCAGCAGCCGACTAGCGGGAGGGCCCGCCGGGGAGCTGTTTTTT.

The genes are TRBV19 and TRBJ2-3, with TRBD2 matching 11 bases. V shed 11 bases and J 2 bases; nucleotides not matched to a gene: 9. The germline V gene has CDR1 LNHDA and CDR2 SQIVND (reference sequence). The CDR3 runs 15 residues. The CDR3 region is CASSGLAAYTDTQYF. The CDR3 DNA reads as TGTGCCTCCTCGGGACTAGCGGCCTACACAGATACGCAGTATTTT. Drawing the rest from reference TRBV19 and TRBJ2-3, the complete variable domain is DGGITQSPKYLFRKEGQNVTLSCEQNLNHDAMYWYRQDPGQGLRLIYYSQIVNDFQKGDIAEGYSVSREKKESFPLTVTSAQKNPTAFYLCASSGLAAYTDTQYFGPGTRLTVL.

This clone came up once. V usage is TRBV4-3 and J usage is TRBJ2-1, with 9 bases that match TRBD2. Germline trimming cut 7 bases from V and 4 bases from J; bases unmatched to any gene: 17. This CDR3 is 18 amino acids long. In germline, CDR1 is LGHNA, CDR2 YSLEER. In DNA, the CDR3 is TGCGCCAGCACGGAGTGGGCGGGAGGGCCGTCTTCTTACAATGAGCAGTTCTTC. Amino acid sequence: CASTEWAGGPSSYNEQFF.

This clone appeared a single time. The chain employs TRBV9 and TRBJ2-5, with 12 nucleotides matching TRBD2. The CDR3 spans 18 residues. The germline V gene encodes CDR1 SGDLS and CDR2 YYNGEE. J lost 1 base, V lost 3 bases, and 10 bases had no gene match. The CDR3, as DNA: TGTGCCAGCAGCGATCTACTAGCGGGGGGCGTATTCCAAGAGACCCAGTACTTC. Protein product: CASSDLLAGGVFQETQYF.

The gene calls are TRBV4-3 and TRBJ2-7; weak D call: TRBD2 (6 bases). Germline V CDR1 and CDR2: LGHNA, YSLEER. V dropped 1 base and J dropped 4 bases, with 14 bases sitting between them. The CDR3 is made up of 15 amino acids. The CDR3 protein is CASSQGTGDSYEQYF. In DNA form, the CDR3 reads TGCGCCAGCAGCCAAGGAACGGGAGACTCATACGAGCAGTACTTC.